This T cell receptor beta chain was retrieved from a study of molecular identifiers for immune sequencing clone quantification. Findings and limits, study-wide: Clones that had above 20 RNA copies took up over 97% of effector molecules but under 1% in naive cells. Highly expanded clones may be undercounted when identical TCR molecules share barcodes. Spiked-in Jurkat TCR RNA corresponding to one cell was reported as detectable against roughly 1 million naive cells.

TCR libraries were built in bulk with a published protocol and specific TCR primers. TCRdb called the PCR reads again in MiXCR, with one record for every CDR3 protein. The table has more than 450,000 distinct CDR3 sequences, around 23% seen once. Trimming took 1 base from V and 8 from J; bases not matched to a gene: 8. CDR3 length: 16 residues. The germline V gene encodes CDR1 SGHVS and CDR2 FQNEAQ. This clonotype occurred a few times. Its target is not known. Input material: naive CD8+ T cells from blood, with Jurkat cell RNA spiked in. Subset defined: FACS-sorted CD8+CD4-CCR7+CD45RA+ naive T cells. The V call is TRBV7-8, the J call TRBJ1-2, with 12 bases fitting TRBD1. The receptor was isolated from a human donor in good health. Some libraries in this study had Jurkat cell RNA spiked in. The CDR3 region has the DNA TGTGCCAGCAGCTTAGACCAGGGACAGGGGGCCGGCGGCTACACCTTC. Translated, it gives CASSLDQGQGAGGYTF.